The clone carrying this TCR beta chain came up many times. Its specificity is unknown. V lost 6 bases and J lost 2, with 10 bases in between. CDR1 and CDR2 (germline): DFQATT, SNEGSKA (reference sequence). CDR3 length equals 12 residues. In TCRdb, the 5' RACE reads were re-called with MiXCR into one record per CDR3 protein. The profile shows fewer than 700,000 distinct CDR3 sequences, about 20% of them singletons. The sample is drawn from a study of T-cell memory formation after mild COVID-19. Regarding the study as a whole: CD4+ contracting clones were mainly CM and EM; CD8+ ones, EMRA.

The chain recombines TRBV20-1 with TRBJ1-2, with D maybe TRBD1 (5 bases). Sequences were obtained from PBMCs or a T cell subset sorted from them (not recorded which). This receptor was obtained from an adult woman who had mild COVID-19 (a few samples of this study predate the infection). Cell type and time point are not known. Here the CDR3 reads CSAPGDNYGYTF. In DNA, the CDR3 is TGCAGTGCCCCCGGGGACAACTATGGCTACACCTTC.